The subject of this entry is one T cell receptor (beta chain). Which antigen it targets is not known. The record has no base qualities; no much larger clone is one base away. The library was prepared using 5' RACE. Sequencing was carried out with an Illumina HiSeq 2000. Template switching introduced a universal primer binding site; the final cDNA contained a unique molecular identifier, enabling accurate counting of TCR cDNA molecules. Specific primers in the conserved constant-segment region were used to synthesize first-strand cDNA for TCR alpha and beta chains. Each cDNA library was double barcoded, with a SMART-Mk sample barcode plus Illumina barcodes, to control for contamination. TruSeq adapter sequences along with Illumina sample barcodes were introduced in two successive PCR steps. TCR alpha and beta cDNA libraries were sequenced on the Illumina HiSeq platform with custom primers. As for the authors' bioinformatics: Raw reads were processed with MiGEC to extract unique molecular identifiers, and MiXCR was used to determine CDR3 positions. Recombination models were inferred per individual with the repgenHMM and IGoR tools using an EM algorithm. The tcR package in R was used for shared clonotype analysis, with sharing normalized by the product of cloneset sizes. Out-of-frame nonproductive sequences were analyzed to study raw recombination free of thymic and clonal selection effects. Starting from the raw public reads, TCRdb applied fastp trimming at Q25, assembled clones with MiXCR and retained in-frame beta chains. Under each unique CDR3 protein, matching rows form one entry showing the most common genes and DNA. TCRdb assigned the V and J calls; the authors' analysis was not used. This sample holds roughly 690,000 distinct CDR3 sequences; roughly 20% were observed only once. The ten top clones hold roughly 4% of the sample.

Only healthy Caucasian donors were included. The twin cohort comprised three pairs of female monozygotic twins, all aged roughly 18 to 29 years. RNA for TCR libraries was isolated from peripheral blood mononuclear cells. Measured from the cysteine to the phenylalanine, the CDR3 is 14 residues long. The DNA shown is the 42-base CDR3, in frame from base 1. For CDR1 and CDR2, the germline V gene lists KGHSH and LQKENI. The V end loses 3 bases and the J end loses 3 bases, and a stretch of 9 bases separates them. This sample stems from a study of identical twins (dated by TCRdb to about 2016). As for the study more broadly: To test whether fetal clonotypes persist, the study used deep sequencing on TCR alpha and beta repertoires from monozygotic twins, unrelated adults of various ages, and cord blood. To rule out contamination, the twin experiments were replicated at different times with different library preparation protocols. What the authors observed across the whole study: Compared with coincidental sharing between unrelated individuals, out-of-frame TCR alpha sequences shared between twins had an excess of sequences with low generation probability. Abundant cord blood beta clonotypes carried fewer insertions; young adult naive repertoires showed a weaker similar trend, while memory repertoires showed none. In beta out-of-frame sequences, excess twin sharing was weaker, because having fewer shared sequences lowered the signal-to-noise ratio. Conclusions relied on cross-sectional statistical analysis, since the same donors could not be followed over many years. Out-of-frame TCR alpha sharing in monozygotic twins was systematically underestimated by recombination models, whereas sharing between unrelated individuals was in agreement with the recombination models. Invariant T cells such as MAIT and iNKT could partly confound zero-insertion analyses, although diverse VJ usage argued against such confounding for most clonotypes.

These data were also filed under a second study, of T cells expressing NK-cell markers. In that second paper, the authors write: Three sorted T-cell subsets (CD3+CD56+NKG2C+, CD3+CD56+NKG2C- and CD3+CD56-NKG2C+) from eight donors had their TCR beta-chain repertoires profiled. Seven of the eight sequenced donors were HCMV-seropositive and one was HCMV-seronegative. To restrict sorting to alphabetaTCR-expressing T cells, an anti-gammadeltaTCR antibody was added in several experiments. In six donors, the dominant CD3+CD56+NKG2C+ clonotypes ranked among the top 10 CD8+ clonotypes, making up 1.0-7.0% of CD8+ T cells. Those dominant clonotypes were again the most abundant among CD3+CD56-NKG2C+ cells in a handful of donors, at about 28.3-60.1%. Whether the expanded NKG2C-expressing T cell clones were specific for HCMV antigens was left unclear. The eight sequenced donors were randomly selected healthy volunteers, three men and five women. To determine HCMV serostatus, a commercial ELISA kit was used to detect HCMV-specific IgG in serum. For a handful of donors, bulk peripheral blood T-cell repertoires were additionally sequenced from unsorted PBMC. MIGEC handled demultiplexing of the reads and grouping by UMI, while MiTCR was used to assemble and quantify clonotypes. To remove erroneous sequences, TCR cDNA sequences were retained only when supported by two or more reads. The tcR package was used for downstream repertoire analysis, and clonotypes were matched across fractions by CDR3 nucleotide sequence plus V segment. VDJmatch was used to annotate antigen specificity against VDJdb, with one amino acid substitution in CDR3 permitted.

The sequence joins TRBV18 to TRBJ1-5; there is no confident call for the D gene. The sequence was obtained from a woman aged 18-29 years in good health. Sequencing was carried out using PBMCs. CDR3 reads: CASSPARDNQPQHF. In nucleotide form, the sequence is TGTGCCAGCTCACCGGCTAGGGACAATCAGCCCCAGCATTTT.